This record looks at one T cell receptor beta chain sequence and its context. An end of the junction does not agree with germline; a read error may underlie this. This entry belongs to a study of blood T cells in healthy people across ages. Germline loops: CDR1 DFQATT, CDR2 SNEGSKA (reference sequence). The CDR3 is made up of 13 amino acids. Through a sample-barcoded 5' primer and a J-beta primer mix, a second PCR was run for roughly 7 to 12 cycles. TCRdb itself ran the 5' RACE reads through MiXCR, one entry per CDR3 protein. Counted here are roughly 1,000,000 distinct CDR3 sequences, about 23% occurring once; the ten biggest clones make up about 0.72%. The data also belong to a second study, concerning T cells of mothers and their children.

Sequencing input: blood. The chain links TRBV20-1 to TRBJ2-2; D is uncertain. The sequence was collected from a girl aged 2 to 9 in good health. The CDR3 protein is CGARDLWAGELFF. CDR3 sequence (DNA): TGCGGTGCTAGAGATCTGTGGGCCGGGGAGCTGTTTTTT.